The 7 T cell receptor beta chains listed next were all sequenced from one sample in a study of blood T cell repertoires in COVID-19. The table came from immunoSEQ multiplex PCR; TCRdb's copy has only in-frame clones and leaves some out. Among 84,000 or so clones listed, over 70% were seen once. The sequenced sample consisted of peripheral blood. The source of these receptors is a man older than 75 with active or convalescent COVID-19.

J is TRBJ1-1 and V is TRBV6-5, with a tentative D call TRBD1 (6 bases). Germline CDR1 and CDR2: MNHEY and SVGAGI. V lost 8 bases and J 4 bases, leaving 11 bases between the germline ends. The length of the CDR3 is 12 residues. CDR3 region: CASLARGTEAFF. CDR3 in DNA: TGTGCCAGCCTCGCCAGGGGCACTGAAGCTTTCTTT.

This sequence joins TRBV11-2 and TRBJ2-1, with 8 bases matching TRBD2. J lost 0 bases, V lost 5 bases, and 9 bases had no gene match. The CDR3 runs to 17 residues. Germline V CDR1 and CDR2: SGHAT, FQNNGV. The chain's CDR3 is CASSHYRGRSSYNEQFF. CDR3 DNA: TGTGCCAGCAGCCACTACCGCGGGAGGAGCTCCTACAATGAGCAGTTCTTC.

The genes are TRBV5-1 and TRBJ2-1; D is possibly TRBD1 (6 bases). The germline V and J ends were trimmed by 0 bases and 6 bases, with 13 bases remaining between them. Per the germline V gene, CDR1 is SGHRS and CDR2 is YFSETQ. The CDR3 totals 15 residues. The CDR3 nucleotides are TGCGCCAGCAGCTTGGTGCCAGGGGCCGGCAATGAGCAGTTCTTC. This sequence encodes CASSLVPGAGNEQFF. Combining the CDR3 with reference TRBV5-1 and TRBJ2-1 gives the whole variable domain KAGVTQTPRYLIKTRGQQVTLSCSPISGHRSVSWYQQTPGQGLQFLFEYFSETQRNKGNFPGRFSGRQFSNSRSEMNVSTLELGDSALYLCASSLVPGAGNEQFFGPGTRLTVL.

The rearrangement uses TRBV6-5 and TRBJ1-2, with TRBD1 as a possible D gene (6 bases). This CDR3 has 14 amino acids. In germline, CDR1 is MNHEY, CDR2 SVGAGI. Trimming shortened V by 8 bases and J by 2 bases, and 15 bases separated the two germline ends. The CDR3 reads CASRRQVANYGYTF. CDR3 nucleotide sequence: TGTGCCAGCCGAAGACAGGTGGCAAACTATGGCTACACCTTC.

The chain has TRBV5-6 and TRBJ1-1; maybe TRBD1 (5 bases). The length of the CDR3 is 15 residues. Germline CDR1 SGHDT, CDR2 YYEEEE. The V gene lost 0 bases and the J gene lost 1 base, with 10 bases spanning the gap. In DNA form, the CDR3 reads TGTGCCAGCAGCTTGGTCAGGCAGGGGAACACTGAAGCTTTCTTT. This gives the protein CASSLVRQGNTEAFF.

This clone was seen more than once but under ten times. The chain employs TRBV5-4 and TRBJ2-7, with 15 bases lining up with TRBD2. The CDR3 is 14 residues long. Germline CDR1 SGHNT, CDR2 YYREEE (reference sequence). V shed 4 bases, J shed 6 bases, and the junction held 2 bases outside the gene matches. CDR3 loop: CASSPGLAGGEQYF. The CDR3 DNA reads TGTGCCAGCAGCCCGGGACTAGCGGGAGGCGAGCAGTACTTC.

The rearrangement links TRBV5-6 to TRBJ2-3; 14 nucleotides agree with TRBD2. Unmatched junction bases numbered 11, after V lost 4 bases and J lost 4 bases. CDR1 is SGHDT, CDR2 YYEEEE, per germline. CDR3 length: 18 amino acids. The CDR3, as DNA: TGTGCCAGCAGCCCAACCGGGACTAGCGGGAGAGGGTCAGATACGCAGTATTTT. Residues: CASSPTGTSGRGSDTQYF.